These T cell receptor beta chains were read from a single sample in a study of technical replicates of blood from several donors. Measured with immunoSEQ multiplex PCR; TCRdb has only the in-frame clones, and not every one. The sample lists around 85,000 clones, around 94% occurring once. The sample was T cells isolated from PBMCs. These receptors were taken from a human donor in good health. The CDR3 runs from the conserved cysteine through the conserved F or W. D genes are given only for firm matches. Size is stated for part of the rows, as once, few or many counts, or as a class when the clone is expanded.

clone_size	cdr3_length	d_call	v_call	j_call	cdr3_nt	cdr3_aa
.	13	.	TRBV11-3	TRBJ1-6	TGTGCCAGCAGCTTTGCCAGGGGTTCACCCCTCCACTTT	CASSFARGSPLHF
.	14	.	TRBV5-1	TRBJ2-7	TGCGCCAGCAGCTTGGTGCCTGCCGGCTACGAGCAGTACTTC	CASSLVPAGYEQYF
.	15	TRBD2	TRBV5-1	TRBJ2-1	TGCGCCAGCAGCTTGCTAGCGGGAGGGTACAATGAGCAGTTCTTC	CASSLLAGGYNEQFF
.	13	TRBD1	TRBV5-6	TRBJ2-7	TGTGCCAGCAGCAAACAGGGGACCAACGAGCAGTACTTC	CASSKQGTNEQYF
.	14	.	TRBV30	TRBJ2-6	TGTGCCTGGAGTCGGGGGACTGGGGCCAACGTCCTGACTTTC	CAWSRGTGANVLTF
.	13	.	TRBV27	TRBJ2-1	TGTGCCAGCAGTTTACGTGAGGAGGATGAGCAGTTCTTC	CASSLREEDEQFF
.	14	.	TRBV27	TRBJ1-1	TGTGCCAGCAGTTTAGAGGGTCTGGGCACTGAAGCTTTCTTT	CASSLEGLGTEAFF
.	12	.	TRBV11-3	TRBJ2-7	TGTGCCAGCAGCTTAGACAGATACGAGCAGTACTTC	CASSLDRYEQYF
.	13	.	TRBV15	TRBJ2-7	TGTGCCACCAGCAGAGACCTTCTGTACGAGCAGTACTTC	CATSRDLLYEQYF
.	14	TRBD1	TRBV27	TRBJ2-3	TGTGCCAGCAGTGAGGGACAGGGGGCAGGGACGCAGTATTTT	CASSEGQGAGTQYF
.	12	TRBD1	TRBV2	TRBJ2-7	TGTGCCAGCAGACCGACAGGGTACGAGCAGTACTTC	CASRPTGYEQYF
.	13	TRBD1	TRBV27	TRBJ1-6	TGTGCCAGCGGACTTTACAGGGGTTCACCCCTCCACTTT	CASGLYRGSPLHF
.	15	.	TRBV5-4	TRBJ2-6	TGTGCCAGCAGCTTCCGTGCGGCGGGGGCCAACGTCCTGACTTTC	CASSFRAAGANVLTF
.	15	.	TRBV4-1	TRBJ2-7	TGCGCCAGCAGCCCTCAGGGCGGATTGAACTACGAGCAGTACTTC	CASSPQGGLNYEQYF
.	12	.	TRBV2	TRBJ1-1	TGTGCCAGCAGCAAGGGGGACACTGAAGCTTTCTTT	CASSKGDTEAFF
once	18	.	TRBV5-8	TRBJ1-2	TGTGCCAGCAGCCTAATTTTGGGAACAGGGTTTCGGGTCTATGGCTACACCTTC	CASSLILGTGFRVYGYTF
once	14	.	TRBV15	TRBJ2-7	TGTGCCACCTCGAAAGGGGGAGTAGGCTACGAGCAGTACTTC	CATSKGGVGYEQYF
once	14	.	TRBV9	TRBJ1-1	TGTGCCAGCAGCCCCGAAGGTCGGGACACTGAAGCTTTCTTT	CASSPEGRDTEAFF
.	16	.	TRBV18	TRBJ1-1	TGTGCCAGCTCACCAGCTTCCAGACAGGTGCACACTGAAGCTTTCTTT	CASSPASRQVHTEAFF
once	13	.	TRBV29-1	TRBJ1-3	TGCAGCGTTGATCTCAGGACTGGAAACACCATATATTTT	CSVDLRTGNTIYF
.	16	.	TRBV14	TRBJ2-7	TGTGCCAGCAGCCCCTCAGGGAAAGTAACTCGCTACGAGCAGTACTTC	CASSPSGKVTRYEQYF
.	13	.	TRBV30	TRBJ1-1	TGTGCCTGGAGAGGCAGGGTTAAAGCTGAAGCTTTCTTT	CAWRGRVKAEAFF
.	16	.	TRBV4-1	TRBJ2-7	TGCGCCAGCAGCCAAGATTTTGCAGGGCCCCTTTACGAGCAGTACTTC	CASSQDFAGPLYEQYF
.	18	TRBD1	TRBV19	TRBJ1-1	TGTGCCAGTAGGAAACCCCACCCCGGGACAGGGGAGAACACTGAAGCTTTCTTT	CASRKPHPGTGENTEAFF
.	16	TRBD1	TRBV7-7	TRBJ2-5	TGTGCTAGCAGCTTAGGTCCGCAGGGGGCCAGAGAGACCCAGTACTTC	CASSLGPQGARETQYF
.	17	TRBD1	TRBV27	TRBJ2-7	TGTGCCAGCAGTACCCCCGGGGCGGGACAGGGTTCGTACGAGCAGTACTTC	CASSTPGAGQGSYEQYF
.	12	.	TRBV18	TRBJ1-1	TGTGCCAGCCACCAGGGGAACACTGAAGCTTTCTTT	CASHQGNTEAFF
.	14	.	TRBV2	TRBJ1-1	TGTGCCACCGAAACCGGCGGAGTGAACACTGAAGCTTTCTTT	CATETGGVNTEAFF
.	16	.	TRBV5-6	TRBJ1-4	TGTGCCAGCAGCTTGGTCGGGTTCGGAGTGGTAGAAAAACTGTTTTTT	CASSLVGFGVVEKLFF
.	14	.	TRBV5-4	TRBJ2-3	TGTGCCAGCAGCTCCCGACTAGTAACAGATACGCAGTATTTT	CASSSRLVTDTQYF
.	15	TRBD2	TRBV5-1	TRBJ2-7	TGCGCCAGCAGCTCAACAGCGGGAAGCTTATACGAGCAGTACTTC	CASSSTAGSLYEQYF
.	16	TRBD2	TRBV4-1	TRBJ2-5	TGCGCCAGCAGCCAAGATGGAACGGGGGGTCAAGAGACCCAGTACTTC	CASSQDGTGGQETQYF